This TCR beta chain stems from a study of T cell responses to AZD1222 COVID-19 vaccine. Study results and limitations: Regions 160-218 and 743-854 held dominance among vaccine-associated CD4 TCRs, which spanned spike. At baseline, just a handful of AZD1222 recipients tested seropositive. Clonal diversity may have been underestimated, and the donors were mostly white British, with more females than males. Repertoires were obtained only post-peak T cell response.

The method was immunoSEQ multiplex PCR; TCRdb's version includes in-frame clones alone and lacks a portion of them. Among about 56,000 clones listed, approximately 89% were seen once. The V gene end was trimmed by 6 bases and the J gene end by 5 bases; junction bases not matched to a gene: 7. Germline V CDR1 and CDR2: KGHSH, LQKENI. The length of the CDR3 is 14 residues. In the case of this clone: What it binds is unknown.

The sample was peripheral blood, taken on day 0 of AZD1222 vaccination. This chain joins TRBV18 and TRBJ2-5; TRBD1 agrees at 9 bases. The origin of this receptor is an adult in good health. CDR3 in amino acids: CASSRTGAGETQYF. The CDR3 DNA follows: TGTGCCAGCTCGCGGACAGGGGCAGGGGAGACCCAGTACTTC.